The clone carrying this T cell receptor beta chain was counted a few times. The PCR used 60 Vbeta and 13 Jbeta primers. The method was immunoSEQ multiplex PCR; TCRdb's version includes in-frame clones alone and lacks a portion of them. The sample carries roughly 130,000 clones, about two thirds recorded once. The CDR3 contains 14 residues. V lost 4 bases to trimming and J lost 2 bases, with 9 bases between them. CDR1 is SGHRS, CDR2 YFSETQ, per germline. This entry comes from a study of cytomegalovirus exposure and HLA in healthy donors. The clonotype comes from a man aged 35-49 years in good health and CMV-seropositive. Sequenced: PBMCs. V usage is TRBV5-1 and J usage is TRBJ2-2, with D perhaps TRBD1 (6 bases). The CDR3 DNA reads TGCGCCAGCAGCGGGGGCAGCAACACCGGGGAGCTGTTTTTT. It is translated as CASSGGSNTGELFF.